This TCR beta chain derives from a study of CD8 T cells in Susac syndrome. V lost 0 bases to trimming and J lost 3 bases, with 8 bases between them. CDR1 and CDR2 from the germline V gene are SGHRS and YFSETQ. The CDR3 totals 14 residues. RNA, at about 0.5 to 1 ug, was reverse transcribed with random hexamers. By means of immunoSEQ multiplex PCR, TCR beta CDR3 spanning 54 Vbeta and 13 Jbeta underwent amplification. A single record per CDR3 protein comes from TCRdb applying MiXCR to the immunoSEQ multiplex PCR reads. This sample carries 140,000 to 150,000 distinct CDR3 sequences, 95% of them seen once, and the ten largest clones take more than 0.075%. This clonotype was observed a single time.

The chain joins TRBV5-1 to TRBJ2-3, with TRBD2 as a possible D gene (6 bases). The clonotype originates from a human donor with Susac syndrome. The sequenced material came from CD4+ T cells from PBMCs. DNA for the CDR3: TGCGCCAGCAGCTTGGCCCTAGCGACAGATACGCAGTATTTT. This codes for CASSLALATDTQYF.